The rows below give T cell receptor beta chains drawn from one sample of a study of regulatory T cells in long-lasting Graves disease. One entry per CDR3 protein results from TCRdb running MiXCR on the multiplex PCR reads. In the table there are around 470,000 distinct CDR3 sequences, around 15% of which are singletons. The data were also submitted as part of a second study, on T cells in Graves' hyperthyroidism and ophthalmopathy.

The material was peripheral blood mononuclear cells (PBMCs), obtained at new diagnosis, from a patient treated with antithyroid drugs. The receptor set was obtained from a woman between 50 and 59 years old with Graves disease. Each CDR3 is given with its conserved first and last residue. The order of the fields is J gene, V gene, D gene, clone size, CDR3 protein, CDR3 DNA. D genes are given only for firm matches. Where a row states a size, it is once, few, many or the class of an expanded clone; other rows omit it.

J gene: TRBJ2-3; V gene: TRBV7-2; D gene: TRBD1; clone size: NA; CDR3 protein: CASRGQGGFSDTQYF; CDR3 DNA: TGTGCCAGCAGAGGACAGGGGGGGTTTTCAGATACGCAGTATTTT
J gene: TRBJ2-5; V gene: TRBV11-2; D gene: TRBD2; clone size: few; CDR3 protein: CASSLGLAVSMEIQYF; CDR3 DNA: TGTGCCAGCAGCTTAGGACTAGCCGTTTCTATGGAGATCCAGTACTTC
J gene: TRBJ1-5; V gene: TRBV6-4; D gene: NA; clone size: many; CDR3 protein: CASSDSNASTYSNQPQHF; CDR3 DNA: TGTGCCAGCAGTGACTCAAACGCATCAACTTATAGCAATCAGCCCCAGCATTTT
J gene: TRBJ2-7; V gene: TRBV3-1; D gene: NA; clone size: NA; CDR3 protein: CASSQDLGLREQYF; CDR3 DNA: TGTGCCAGCAGCCAAGATCTGGGTTTACGCGAGCAGTACTTC
J gene: TRBJ1-5; V gene: TRBV7-2; D gene: NA; clone size: many; CDR3 protein: CASSQSSNQPQHF; CDR3 DNA: TGTGCCAGCAGCCAGAGTAGCAATCAGCCCCAGCATTTT
J gene: TRBJ1-5; V gene: TRBV11-2; D gene: NA; clone size: many; CDR3 protein: CASSYRNNQPQHF; CDR3 DNA: TGTGCCAGCAGCTATCGGAACAATCAGCCCCAGCATTTT
J gene: TRBJ1-1; V gene: TRBV11-2; D gene: TRBD1; clone size: many; CDR3 protein: CASSRLTGDAFF; CDR3 DNA: TGTGCCAGCAGCCGCCTGACAGGGGACGCTTTCTTT
J gene: TRBJ1-4; V gene: TRBV11-2; D gene: NA; clone size: many; CDR3 protein: CASSSLGGTNEKLFF; CDR3 DNA: TGTGCCAGCAGCTCCCTGGGGGGGACAAATGAAAAACTGTTTTTT
J gene: TRBJ2-1; V gene: TRBV2; D gene: TRBD1; clone size: many; CDR3 protein: CASSDGTGINEQFF; CDR3 DNA: TGTGCCAGCAGTGACGGGACAGGGATCAATGAGCAGTTCTTC
J gene: TRBJ2-7; V gene: TRBV6-5; D gene: TRBD2; clone size: many; CDR3 protein: CASSYAAGGSYEQYF; CDR3 DNA: TGTGCCAGCAGTTACGCAGCGGGAGGGTCCTACGAGCAGTACTTC
J gene: TRBJ2-1; V gene: TRBV12-3/TRBV12-4; D gene: TRBD2; clone size: NA; CDR3 protein: CASRRTSGRLYEQFF; CDR3 DNA: TGTGCCAGCAGAAGGACTAGCGGGAGGCTCTATGAGCAGTTCTTC
J gene: TRBJ2-2; V gene: TRBV28; D gene: NA; clone size: many; CDR3 protein: CASRLQGTSNTGELFF; CDR3 DNA: TGTGCCAGCAGGTTACAGGGAACTTCGAACACCGGGGAGCTGTTTTTT
J gene: TRBJ1-2; V gene: TRBV11-2; D gene: NA; clone size: many; CDR3 protein: CASSLDLMGASGYTF; CDR3 DNA: TGTGCCAGCAGCTTAGATCTCATGGGGGCGAGTGGCTACACCTTC
J gene: TRBJ2-5; V gene: TRBV19; D gene: NA; clone size: few; CDR3 protein: CASSNGGAGETQYF; CDR3 DNA: TGTGCCAGTAGTAATGGGGGCGCGGGAGAGACCCAGTACTTC
J gene: TRBJ1-2; V gene: TRBV28; D gene: TRBD1; clone size: NA; CDR3 protein: CASSPPGQLYGYTF; CDR3 DNA: TGTGCCAGCAGTCCGCCGGGACAGCTCTATGGCTACACCTTC
J gene: TRBJ2-7; V gene: TRBV19; D gene: TRBD1; clone size: few; CDR3 protein: CASSRQDRVLTEQYF; CDR3 DNA: TGTGCCAGTAGTCGACAGGACAGGGTACTTACCGAGCAGTACTTC
J gene: TRBJ2-1; V gene: TRBV3-1; D gene: TRBD2; clone size: many; CDR3 protein: CASSLPLAGRYNEQFF; CDR3 DNA: TGTGCCAGCAGCCTCCCACTAGCGGGGCGGTACAATGAGCAGTTCTTC
J gene: TRBJ2-3; V gene: TRBV2; D gene: TRBD2; clone size: NA; CDR3 protein: CASSPPGLAGAIDTQYF; CDR3 DNA: TGTGCCAGCAGTCCCCCGGGACTAGCGGGAGCAATAGATACGCAGTATTTT
J gene: TRBJ2-3; V gene: TRBV2; D gene: NA; clone size: few; CDR3 protein: CASRLGDTSTDTQYF; CDR3 DNA: TGTGCCAGCAGACTCGGTGATACTAGCACAGATACGCAGTATTTT
J gene: TRBJ1-1; V gene: TRBV19; D gene: NA; clone size: few; CDR3 protein: CASSWTHNTEAFF; CDR3 DNA: TGTGCCAGTTCCTGGACTCACAACACTGAAGCTTTCTTT
J gene: TRBJ2-7; V gene: TRBV5-1; D gene: TRBD1; clone size: few; CDR3 protein: CASSPQTTGTGYEQYF; CDR3 DNA: TGCGCCAGCAGCCCCCAAACTACCGGGACAGGCTACGAGCAGTACTTC
J gene: TRBJ2-3; V gene: TRBV2; D gene: NA; clone size: many; CDR3 protein: CASRVDWGDTQYF; CDR3 DNA: TGTGCCAGCAGAGTGGACTGGGGGGATACGCAGTATTTT
J gene: TRBJ2-5; V gene: TRBV28; D gene: TRBD2; clone size: many; CDR3 protein: CASSYPLRLAGASGETQYF; CDR3 DNA: TGTGCCAGCAGTTACCCACTACGACTAGCGGGAGCGAGTGGGGAGACCCAGTACTTC
J gene: TRBJ1-1; V gene: TRBV6-2/TRBV6-3; D gene: TRBD1; clone size: NA; CDR3 protein: CASTRDSIMNTEAFF; CDR3 DNA: TGTGCCAGCACCCGGGACAGTATTATGAACACTGAAGCTTTCTTT
J gene: TRBJ1-4; V gene: TRBV30; D gene: TRBD1; clone size: NA; CDR3 protein: CACATGPNEKLFF; CDR3 DNA: TGTGCCTGTGCGACAGGGCCTAATGAAAAACTGTTTTTT
J gene: TRBJ1-3; V gene: TRBV5-8; D gene: NA; clone size: NA; CDR3 protein: CASSLLSGNTIYF; CDR3 DNA: TGTGCCAGCAGCTTGCTATCTGGAAACACCATATATTTT
J gene: TRBJ1-5; V gene: TRBV28; D gene: TRBD1; clone size: many; CDR3 protein: CASSLHRGQGQPQHF; CDR3 DNA: TGTGCCAGCAGTTTGCACAGGGGGCAAGGTCAGCCCCAGCATTTT
J gene: TRBJ2-2; V gene: TRBV7-6; D gene: NA; clone size: NA; CDR3 protein: CASSLSLPGPTGGELFF; CDR3 DNA: TGTGCCAGCAGCTTATCTCTACCGGGCCCGACAGGCGGGGAGCTGTTTTTT
J gene: TRBJ1-5; V gene: TRBV12-3/TRBV12-4; D gene: NA; clone size: few; CDR3 protein: CASSWERQPQHF; CDR3 DNA: TGTGCCAGCAGCTGGGAAAGGCAGCCCCAGCATTTT
J gene: TRBJ1-4; V gene: TRBV9; D gene: TRBD1; clone size: many; CDR3 protein: CASSGQGLTNEKLFF; CDR3 DNA: TGTGCCAGCAGCGGACAGGGATTGACTAATGAAAAACTGTTTTTT
J gene: TRBJ1-6; V gene: TRBV13; D gene: NA; clone size: NA; CDR3 protein: CASSQDLGGGSPLHF; CDR3 DNA: TGCGCCAGCAGCCAAGATTTGGGGGGCGGCTCACCCCTCCACTTT
J gene: TRBJ2-3; V gene: TRBV5-1; D gene: NA; clone size: many; CDR3 protein: CASSGRVADTQYF; CDR3 DNA: TGCGCCAGCAGCGGTCGTGTTGCAGATACGCAGTATTTT
J gene: TRBJ1-6; V gene: TRBV7-9; D gene: TRBD1; clone size: NA; CDR3 protein: CASNPTGGNSPLHF; CDR3 DNA: TGTGCCAGCAATCCGACAGGGGGTAATTCACCCCTCCACTTT
J gene: TRBJ1-2; V gene: TRBV28; D gene: NA; clone size: many; CDR3 protein: CASTSAGGYYGYTF; CDR3 DNA: TGTGCCAGCACCTCGGCAGGCGGATACTATGGCTACACCTTC
J gene: TRBJ1-5; V gene: TRBV2; D gene: NA; clone size: many; CDR3 protein: CASSGGDYSNQPQHF; CDR3 DNA: TGTGCCAGCAGTGGAGGAGATTATAGCAATCAGCCCCAGCATTTT
J gene: TRBJ1-1; V gene: TRBV12-3/TRBV12-4; D gene: NA; clone size: many; CDR3 protein: CASNQQGNTEAFF; CDR3 DNA: TGTGCCAGCAATCAACAGGGGAACACTGAAGCTTTCTTT
J gene: TRBJ2-7; V gene: TRBV27; D gene: TRBD1; clone size: many; CDR3 protein: CASSLLPGGALYEQYF; CDR3 DNA: TGTGCCAGCAGTTTATTGCCAGGGGGTGCGTTGTACGAGCAGTACTTC
J gene: TRBJ1-6; V gene: TRBV20-1; D gene: NA; clone size: few; CDR3 protein: CSAFDGSSYNSPLHF; CDR3 DNA: TGCAGTGCTTTCGACGGGAGCTCCTATAATTCACCCCTCCACTTT
J gene: TRBJ2-2; V gene: TRBV18; D gene: NA; clone size: NA; CDR3 protein: CASSRVQGLHSGELFF; CDR3 DNA: TGTGCCAGCTCACGCGTCCAGGGTCTGCATTCCGGGGAGCTGTTTTTT
J gene: TRBJ2-7; V gene: TRBV7-9; D gene: TRBD2; clone size: many; CDR3 protein: CASSLALLAGGPPTYEQYF; CDR3 DNA: TGTGCCAGCAGCTTAGCCTTACTAGCGGGAGGTCCCCCAACCTACGAGCAGTACTTC
J gene: TRBJ2-2; V gene: TRBV27; D gene: NA; clone size: few; CDR3 protein: CASSLYVDRNQELFF; CDR3 DNA: TGTGCCAGCAGTTTATATGTCGACAGGAACCAGGAGCTGTTTTTT
J gene: TRBJ2-5; V gene: TRBV5-1; D gene: NA; clone size: NA; CDR3 protein: CASRTVGNQETQYF; CDR3 DNA: TGCGCCAGCAGGACAGTGGGGAACCAAGAGACCCAGTACTTC
J gene: TRBJ1-3; V gene: TRBV7-9; D gene: NA; clone size: few; CDR3 protein: CASRPGVGGPDYSGNTIYF; CDR3 DNA: TGTGCCAGCAGACCAGGAGTCGGGGGTCCCGATTACTCTGGAAACACCATATATTTT
J gene: TRBJ1-5; V gene: TRBV10-3; D gene: TRBD1; clone size: many; CDR3 protein: CAISPGTGNDQPQHF; CDR3 DNA: TGTGCCATATCCCCCGGGACAGGGAATGATCAGCCCCAGCATTTT
J gene: TRBJ2-2; V gene: TRBV18; D gene: NA; clone size: few; CDR3 protein: CASSPAETGELFF; CDR3 DNA: TGTGCCAGCTCACCAGCCGAAACCGGGGAGCTGTTTTTT